The 10 T cell receptor beta chains in this list originate from one sample, sequenced in a study of cytomegalovirus exposure and HLA in healthy donors. The data were produced by immunoSEQ multiplex PCR, yet TCRdb's version contains in-frame clones alone and is incomplete. Of about 170,000 clones in the sample, more than 75% were seen once. The material sequenced was PBMCs. The receptors derive from a woman under 40 in good health and CMV-seronegative.

The chain recombines TRBV5-1 with TRBJ1-5, with D possibly matching TRBD1 (5 bases). Germline lookup yields CDR1 SGHRS and CDR2 YFSETQ. This CDR3 is built from 13 residues. The germline V and J ends were trimmed by 1 base and 6 bases, with 8 bases remaining between them. CDR3 sequence: CASSLFQGQPQHF. In DNA form, the CDR3 reads TGCGCCAGCAGCTTGTTTCAGGGTCAGCCCCAGCATTTT. The full variable domain, with the rest looked up from reference TRBV5-1 and TRBJ1-5, is KAGVTQTPRYLIKTRGQQVTLSCSPISGHRSVSWYQQTPGQGLQFLFEYFSETQRNKGNFPGRFSGRQFSNSRSEMNVSTLELGDSALYLCASSLFQGQPQHFGDGTRLSIL.

The V and J genes are TRBV5-1 and TRBJ1-6; TRBD1 aligns across 7 bases. Germline lookup yields CDR1 SGHRS and CDR2 YFSETQ. The CDR3 extends over 15 amino acids. The junction had 8 bases not matched to a gene; V was cut back by 2 bases and J by 9 bases. CDR3 nucleotides: TGCGCCAGCAGCTTCAGACAGGGCTCCATTTCACCCCTCCACTTT. It codes for CASSFRQGSISPLHF.

The genes are TRBV16 and TRBJ2-7, with D unresolved. The CDR3 totals 17 residues. Trimming left V 0 bases short and J 1 base short, with 16 bases between. Germline V gene data show CDR1 as KGHSY and CDR2 as FQNENV. The CDR3 is CASSQSSPEQQSYEQYF. CDR3 DNA: TGTGCCAGCAGCCAATCGAGTCCGGAACAGCAGTCCTACGAGCAGTACTTC.

V is TRBV15 and J is TRBJ2-1; 8 nucleotides agree with TRBD2. CDR1 LNHNV and CDR2 YYDKDF come from the germline V gene (reference sequence). The CDR3 totals 15 residues. Unmatched junction bases numbered 10, after V lost 4 bases and J lost 8 bases. The CDR3 DNA is TGTGCCACCAGCATTTACGGGGGGGCCGAGTATGAGCAGTTCTTC. Its protein product is CATSIYGGAEYEQFF.

V usage is TRBV30 and J usage is TRBJ2-2; TRBD1 is a possible D gene (6 bases). The V gene lost 8 bases and the J gene lost 0 bases, with 10 bases spanning the gap. This CDR3 has 13 amino acids. The germline V gene has CDR1 GTSNPN and CDR2 SVGIG (reference sequence). CDR3 sequence (DNA): TGTGCCGGACGACAGGCGAACACCGGGGAGCTGTTTTTT. Amino acid sequence: CAGRQANTGELFF.

This chain links TRBV2 with TRBJ2-2; 9 positions match TRBD1. The CDR3 sequence is 15 residues long. Germline values: CDR1 SNHLY, CDR2 FYNNEI. The V segment lost 6 bases and the J segment 7 bases; nucleotides outside the gene matches: 9. CDR3 sequence (DNA): TGTGCCAGCAGCGCCGGGACAGGGTTTGTCGGGGAGCTGTTTTTT. It specifies CASSAGTGFVGELFF.

This clone was picked up a small number of times. The CDR3 sequence: CASRGRQGTSPLHF. The CDR3, as DNA: TGTGCCAGCAGGGGCCGACAGGGGACCTCACCCCTCCACTTT. The chain is built from TRBV7-2 and TRBJ1-6; 8 bases are shared with TRBD1. Germline V gene lookup returns CDR1 SGHTA and CDR2 FQGNSA. The CDR3 sequence is 14 residues long. The V gene end was trimmed by 6 bases and the J gene end by 10 bases; junction bases not matched to a gene: 8. Full variable domain (outside the CDR3, taken from reference TRBV7-2 and TRBJ1-6): GAGVSQSPSNKVTEKGKDVELRCDPISGHTALYWYRQSLGQGLEFLIYFQGNSAPDKSGLPSDRFSAERTGGSVSTLTIQRTQQEDSAVYLCASRGRQGTSPLHFGNGTRLTVT.

The chain employs TRBV4-3 and TRBJ2-2; tentatively, D is TRBD1 (5 bases). The CDR3 extends over 16 amino acids. CDR1 is LGHNA, CDR2 YSLEER, per germline. V lost 0 bases to trimming and J lost 2 bases, with 10 bases between them. For the CDR3, the DNA is TGCGCCAGCAGCCAAGATCCAGGGCTTAACACCGGGGAGCTGTTTTTT. This encodes CASSQDPGLNTGELFF.

The chain recombines TRBV19 with TRBJ1-5; weak D call: TRBD1 (5 bases). V was pared by 0 bases and J by 0 bases, with 9 bases between. Germline values: CDR1 LNHDA, CDR2 SQIVND (reference sequence). This CDR3 is built from 16 residues. In DNA form, the CDR3 reads TGTGCCAGTAGTATAGACAGGGCGACTAGCAATCAGCCCCAGCATTTT. Amino acid sequence: CASSIDRATSNQPQHF.

This rearrangement joins TRBV6-1 to TRBJ2-1; TRBD1 might be the D (5 bases). The CDR3 extends over 11 amino acids. Germline V gene sequence: CDR1 MNHNS, CDR2 SASEGT. Trimming removed 11 bases at V and 3 bases at J, with 8 bases between. CDR3 residues: CAAGNYNEQFF. Here the CDR3 DNA reads TGTGCCGCAGGGAACTACAATGAGCAGTTCTTC.